One and the same sample provided the 25 T cell receptor beta chains below, sequenced in a study of CD8+ T cells in alopecia areata. Extraction and reverse transcription of RNA yielded cDNA as the sequencing template. Repertoires were generated with immunoSEQ multiplex PCR, while TCRdb's copy carries only in-frame clones and drops some. The sample shows hundreds of thousands of clones, about three fifths of them seen only once. As for treatment: oral pan-JAK inhibitor, 5-10 mg twice daily. The sample in question was CD4+ T cells sorted from blood, obtained around week 54, from a patient treated with tofacitinib. Source of these receptors: a human donor with alopecia areata.

The chain uses TRBV5-1 and TRBJ1-1; weak D call: TRBD1 (5 bases). Germline CDR1 and CDR2: SGHRS and YFSETQ. The CDR3 covers 15 residues. V was clipped by 2 bases and J by 5 bases, with 16 bases between them. CDR3 DNA sequence: TGCGCCAGCAGCTTAGACTTCCTCAAGGGGACTGAAGCTTTCTTT. Protein: CASSLDFLKGTEAFF. The variable domain in full, with the rest retrieved from reference TRBV5-1 and TRBJ1-1, is KAGVTQTPRYLIKTRGQQVTLSCSPISGHRSVSWYQQTPGQGLQFLFEYFSETQRNKGNFPGRFSGRQFSNSRSEMNVSTLELGDSALYLCASSLDFLKGTEAFFGQGTRLTVV.

V and J are TRBV7-9 and TRBJ2-5, with D perhaps TRBD1 or TRBD2 (6 bases each). The V and J ends lost 5 bases and 5 bases respectively, with 18 bases between them. The germline gives CDR1 SEHNR, CDR2 FQNEAQ (reference sequence). This CDR3 spans 15 amino acids. The CDR3 region has the DNA TGTGCCAGCAGCCCTAGTGGGGGGCCGGAGGAGACCCAGTACTTC. Translated: CASSPSGGPEETQYF.

The rearrangement links TRBV18 to TRBJ2-5; D call uncertain. This CDR3 contains 12 residues. The germline CDR1 and CDR2 sequences are KGHSH and LQKENI. V was pared by 10 bases and J by 0 bases, with 9 bases between. CDR3 in DNA: TGTGCCACGACGGTGGACCAAGAGACCCAGTACTTC. Encoded protein: CATTVDQETQYF.

This clone has more than one count but fewer than ten. The chain joins TRBV2 to TRBJ1-2; the D gene is possibly TRBD1 (5 bases). Germline lookup yields CDR1 SNHLY and CDR2 FYNNEI. V lost 8 bases to trimming and J lost 8 bases, with 15 bases between them. The CDR3 loop spans 12 amino acids. The CDR3 spells CASGLGVGGYTF. The CDR3 coding sequence is TGTGCCAGCGGCTTAGGGGTAGGCGGCTACACCTTC.

The chain links TRBV11-2 to TRBJ2-1, with D unresolved. Germline CDR1 SGHAT, CDR2 FQNNGV. This CDR3 contains 15 residues. Trimming cost V 6 bases and J 0 bases, with 12 bases left between them. Here the CDR3 DNA reads TGTGCCAGCAGGCAATGGGGAAGCTCCTACAATGAGCAGTTCTTC. Its translation is CASRQWGSSYNEQFF.

In its sample, this clone was seen once. The chain joins TRBV5-1 to TRBJ2-5; D is unresolved. The germline CDR1 and CDR2 sequences are SGHRS and YFSETQ. Trimming took off 5 bases at V and 7 bases at J, with 15 bases between the two ends. There are 13 residues in the CDR3. CDR3 sequence (DNA): TGCGCCAGCAGTCAGGACCCCACGGGGACCCAGTACTTC. This translates into CASSQDPTGTQYF.

The rearrangement uses TRBV4-3 and TRBJ2-7, with 10 bases fitting TRBD1. Per germline, CDR1 LGHNA and CDR2 YSLEER. The CDR3 has 14 residues. J was trimmed by 5 bases and V by 4 bases; bases with no gene match: 5. DNA for the CDR3: TGCGCCAGCAGCCGCCGGGACAGGGGCCACGAGCAGTACTTC. This codes for CASSRRDRGHEQYF.

The chain carries TRBV7-2 and TRBJ1-5; 11 bases line up with TRBD1. This CDR3 has 14 residues. With 5 bases clipped from V and 7 bases from J, the junction kept 4 bases outside the gene matches. The V gene's germline CDR1 is SGHTA and CDR2 FQGNSA. This chain's CDR3 is CASSPGQGGQPQHF. CDR3 DNA: TGTGCCAGCAGCCCGGGACAGGGGGGACAGCCCCAGCATTTT.

The chain combines TRBV25-1 with TRBJ2-7; D possibly corresponds to TRBD2 (5 bases). Germline-derived CDR1 and CDR2 are MGHDK and SYGVNS. V was pared by 6 bases and J by 6 bases, with 12 bases between. CDR3 size: 12 residues. DNA of the CDR3: TGTGCCAGCAGCGGACTTTTGGGCGAGCAGTACTTC. Its protein is CASSGLLGEQYF.

V and J are TRBV7-2 and TRBJ2-7; D remains ambiguous. This CDR3 has 13 amino acids. The V end was cut by 1 base, the J end by 7 bases, with 11 bases between. The germline CDR1 and CDR2 sequences are SGHTA and FQGNSA. CDR3 nucleotide sequence: TGTGCCAGCAGCTTAGGTCCCTCGGGTGAGCAGTACTTC. It translates to CASSLGPSGEQYF.

There are a few counts of this clone. The gene calls are TRBV9 and TRBJ2-1; 8 nucleotides align to TRBD2. CDR1 SGDLS and CDR2 YYNGEE come from the germline V gene. The V segment lost 4 bases and the J segment 0 bases; nucleotides outside the gene matches: 6. The CDR3 sequence is 16 residues long. DNA of the CDR3: TGTGCCAGCAGCACCCGAAGCGGGAGCTCCTACAATGAGCAGTTCTTC. As protein: CASSTRSGSSYNEQFF.

This clone was picked up a small number of times. CDR3 residues: CAIKGGSNYGYTF. The DNA of the CDR3 is TGTGCCATCAAAGGGGGTTCTAACTATGGCTACACCTTC. This chain connects TRBV10-3 to TRBJ1-2; tentatively, D is TRBD1 (6 bases). Germline V gene lookup returns CDR1 ENHRY and CDR2 SYGVKD. There are 13 residues in the CDR3. V lost 7 bases and J 0 bases, leaving 9 bases between the germline ends.

The V and J genes are TRBV27 and TRBJ2-1; 7 bases map to TRBD1. In germline, CDR1 is MNHEY, CDR2 SMNVEV (reference sequence). The CDR3 is 15 residues long. With 8 bases clipped from V and 0 bases from J, the junction kept 7 bases outside the gene matches. CDR3 nucleotide sequence: TGTGCCAGCTTTATTCGACAGGGCTCCTACAATGAGCAGTTCTTC. The encoded protein is CASFIRQGSYNEQFF.

This clone was seen only a few times. CDR3: CAWSVTVSTAEAFF. CDR3 nucleotide sequence: TGTGCCTGGAGTGTAACGGTCTCGACGGCGGAAGCTTTCTTT. V is TRBV30 and J is TRBJ1-1; D gene uncertain. The CDR3 covers 14 residues. Germline V lookup: CDR1 GTSNPN, CDR2 SVGIG (reference sequence). V gave up 0 bases and J gave up 8 bases, with 16 bases separating them.

This clone was counted a few times. This chain connects TRBV7-9 to TRBJ1-4; TRBD1 matches at 7 bases. The germline CDR1 and CDR2 sequences are SEHNR and FQNEAQ (reference sequence). This CDR3 is built from 15 residues. The V segment lost 2 bases and the J segment 0 bases; nucleotides outside the gene matches: 0. The CDR3 spells CASSLQGATNEKLFF. The CDR3, as DNA: TGTGCCAGCAGCTTACAGGGGGCAACTAATGAAAAACTGTTTTTT. Full variable domain (missing parts from reference TRBV7-9 and TRBJ1-4): DTGVSQNPRHKITKRGQNVTFRCDPISEHNRLYWYRQTLGQGPEFLTYFQNEAQLEKSRLLSDRFSAERPKGSFSTLEIQRTEQGDSAMYLCASSLQGATNEKLFFGSGTQLSVL.

Remarks on this clone: Other DNA sequences in this specimen translate into the identical CDR3. The chain recombines TRBV5-1 with TRBJ2-7; D not certain. The CDR3 is 12 residues long. Trimming pared 1 base from V and 3 bases from J, leaving 5 bases between. From germline, CDR1 is SGHRS and CDR2 YFSETQ. The CDR3 DNA reads as TGCGCCAGCAGCTTGACGGACTACGAGCAGTACTTC. It is translated as CASSLTDYEQYF.

This clone was counted many times. The gene calls are TRBV11-2 and TRBJ1-3; D is unclear. This CDR3 has 15 amino acids. Germline V CDR1 and CDR2: SGHAT, FQNNGV. V was cut by 5 bases and J by 0 bases, with 11 bases left in between. The CDR3 region is CASSSLKSSGNTIYF. The CDR3 nucleotides read TGTGCCAGCAGCAGTTTAAAGAGCTCTGGAAACACCATATATTTT.

This clone was picked up a small number of times. The CDR3 sequence: CAWSVGSFGGRYNEQFF. The CDR3 bases are TGTGCCTGGAGTGTAGGTTCTTTCGGGGGCCGATACAATGAGCAGTTCTTC. The chain couples TRBV30 to TRBJ2-1; D possibly matches TRBD1 or TRBD2 (6 bases each). V shed 0 bases and J shed 4 bases, with 19 bases lying between them. Germline CDR1 GTSNPN, CDR2 SVGIG (reference sequence). This CDR3 has 17 residues.

V gene TRBV7-2 combines with J gene TRBJ2-7; TRBD2 is a possible D gene (6 bases). With 2 bases removed from V and 1 base from J, the gap between germline ends came to 18 bases. This CDR3 spans 17 amino acids. The germline gives CDR1 SGHTA, CDR2 FQGNSA. The CDR3 loop reads CASSLKEGMGLSYEQYF. The CDR3 DNA sequence: TGTGCCAGCAGCTTAAAGGAGGGGATGGGGCTATCCTACGAGCAGTACTTC.

The rearrangement joins TRBV5-1 to TRBJ1-1; weak D call: TRBD1 (5 bases). The V end was cut by 3 bases, the J end by 8 bases, with 8 bases between. Germline values: CDR1 SGHRS, CDR2 YFSETQ. The CDR3 consists of 11 residues. The CDR3 loop reads CASSSGREAFF. In DNA, the CDR3 is TGCGCCAGCAGCTCGGGACGCGAAGCTTTCTTT.

The chain uses TRBV5-4 and TRBJ1-2; TRBD1 aligns across 8 bases. This CDR3 is 15 amino acids long. V lost 7 bases, J lost 2 bases, and 10 bases stayed unmatched. Germline lookup yields CDR1 SGHNT and CDR2 YYREEE (reference sequence). CDR3: CASFGQGVSNYGYTF. As DNA, the CDR3 is TGTGCCAGCTTTGGACAGGGAGTATCCAACTATGGCTACACCTTC.

This clone was observed a handful of times. V and J are TRBV10-3 and TRBJ2-1, with TRBD2 matching over 14 bases. The V gene's germline CDR1 is ENHRY and CDR2 SYGVKD. Trimming cost V 10 bases and J 5 bases; bases outside gene matches: 10. This CDR3 is 16 amino acids long. CDR3 in amino acids: CATLRLAGGEDNEQFF. The CDR3 coding sequence is TGTGCCACCCTACGACTAGCGGGGGGGGAGGACAATGAGCAGTTCTTC.

The CDR3 DNA reads TGTGCCAGCAGTCCTTGCCTGGTGGACTGTAATTCACCCCTCCACTTT. It encodes CASSPCLVDCNSPLHF. The V call is TRBV27, the J call TRBJ1-6; D ambiguous. V lost 5 bases and J 6 bases, leaving 17 bases between the germline ends. This CDR3 comprises 16 residues. Germline CDR1 reads MNHEY; CDR2 reads SMNVEV (reference sequence).

This clone was seen only a few times. The rearrangement uses TRBV5-1 and TRBJ1-1, with no clear D. CDR1 is SGHRS, CDR2 YFSETQ, per germline. There are 14 residues in the CDR3. Between the trimmed V and J ends, which lost 0 bases and 0 bases, there was a span of 6 bases. CDR3 DNA sequence: TGCGCCAGCAGCTTGGACTTCCTGAACACTGAAGCTTTCTTT. Translation: CASSLDFLNTEAFF.

The table lists this clone with a few counts. The rearrangement uses TRBV5-4 and TRBJ2-1; no definite D call. Germline values: CDR1 SGHNT, CDR2 YYREEE (reference sequence). Trimming removed 2 bases at V and 1 base at J, with 10 bases between. The length of the CDR3 is 15 residues. CDR3 nucleotide sequence: TGTGCCAGCAGCTTAAGTTCCGTATCCTACAATGAGCAGTTCTTC. It yields the protein CASSLSSVSYNEQFF. The variable domain in full, with the rest retrieved from reference TRBV5-4 and TRBJ2-1, is ETGVTQSPTHLIKTRGQQVTLRCSSQSGHNTVSWYQQALGQGPQFIFQYYREEENGRGNFPPRFSGLQFPNYSSELNVNALELDDSALYLCASSLSSVSYNEQFFGPGTRLTVL.